Listed below are T cell receptor beta chains from one sample, sequenced in a study of T cell responses to AZD1222 COVID-19 vaccine. Clones were read by immunoSEQ multiplex PCR, and TCRdb kept only the in-frame ones, dropping some. The sample yields 90,000 to 130,000 clones, 85% to 90% seen once. The source material was peripheral blood, sampled on day 0 of AZD1222 vaccination. The receptors originated from an adult in good health. The CDR3 runs from the conserved cysteine through the conserved F or W. Fields, in order: D gene, J gene, clone size, CDR3 length, V gene, CDR3 protein, CDR3 DNA. D genes are given only for firm matches. For some rows the clone size is stated as once, few or many, or as a class when expanded; others skip it.

NA | TRBJ2-6 | NA | 17 | TRBV18 | CASSPPEGSSGANVLTF | TGTGCCAGCTCACCACCGGAAGGTAGCTCTGGGGCCAACGTCCTGACTTTC
NA | TRBJ1-2 | NA | 12 | TRBV27 | CASSTGAHGYTF | TGTGCCAGCAGTACCGGGGCCCATGGCTACACCTTC
TRBD2 | TRBJ2-1 | NA | 16 | TRBV5-4 | CASRDASGGLVNEQFF | TGTGCCAGCAGAGATGCTAGCGGGGGTTTGGTAAATGAGCAGTTCTTC
NA | TRBJ1-3 | NA | 12 | TRBV9 | CASSVSGNTIYF | TGTGCCAGCAGCGTTAGCGGAAACACCATATATTTT
NA | TRBJ2-1 | NA | 14 | TRBV5-1 | CASSVPGAVNEQFF | TGCGCCAGCAGCGTCCCGGGCGCCGTCAATGAGCAGTTCTTC
TRBD1 | TRBJ1-2 | NA | 18 | TRBV9 | CASSSIIGRTGGADGYTF | TGTGCCAGCAGTAGTATTATCGGTCGGACAGGAGGTGCTGATGGCTACACCTTC
NA | TRBJ2-7 | NA | 14 | TRBV18 | CASSPVSGGNEQYF | TGTGCCAGCTCACCAGTTTCCGGAGGGAACGAGCAGTACTTC
NA | TRBJ2-3 | once | 15 | TRBV15 | CATSLPGLLTDTQYF | TGTGCCACCAGCCTTCCGGGACTGCTCACAGATACGCAGTATTTT
NA | TRBJ2-1 | few | 17 | TRBV20-1 | CSASKAGTAGFYNEQFF | TGCAGTGCTAGTAAGGCAGGTACGGCAGGGTTCTACAATGAGCAGTTCTTC
TRBD1 | TRBJ2-1 | NA | 20 | TRBV19 | CASSGASGQGLPTIDNEQFF | TGTGCCAGTAGCGGCGCCTCGGGACAGGGTCTTCCTACTATTGACAATGAGCAGTTCTTC
NA | TRBJ1-4 | NA | 15 | TRBV9 | CASSPTSWTAEKLFF | TGTGCCAGCAGCCCCACCTCGTGGACAGCAGAAAAACTGTTTTTT
NA | TRBJ2-2 | once | 12 | TRBV7-3 | CASTPRSGELFF | TGTGCCAGCACCCCTAGGTCCGGGGAGCTGTTTTTT
NA | TRBJ1-4 | few | 18 | TRBV4-1 | CASSRSRDPMTTNEKLFF | TGCGCCAGCAGCCGGAGCAGGGACCCAATGACAACTAATGAAAAACTGTTTTTT
NA | TRBJ2-5 | NA | 15 | TRBV6-5 | CASSSGQIIQETQYF | TGTGCCAGCAGTAGTGGACAGATAATCCAAGAGACCCAGTACTTC
NA | TRBJ1-4 | NA | 14 | TRBV2 | CASNQQGTNEKLFF | TGTGCCAGCAACCAACAGGGAACTAATGAAAAACTGTTTTTT
NA | TRBJ1-3 | once | 15 | TRBV11-2 | CASSPDSISGNTIYF | TGTGCCAGCAGCCCGGACAGCATCTCTGGAAACACCATATATTTT
NA | TRBJ1-1 | NA | 14 | TRBV5-1 | CASTRDGGNTEAFF | TGCGCCAGCACCCGGGACGGGGGGAACACTGAAGCTTTCTTT